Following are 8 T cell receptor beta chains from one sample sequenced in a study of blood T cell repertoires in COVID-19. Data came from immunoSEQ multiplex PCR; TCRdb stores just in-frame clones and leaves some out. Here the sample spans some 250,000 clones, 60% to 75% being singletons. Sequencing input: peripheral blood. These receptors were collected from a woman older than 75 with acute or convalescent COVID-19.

CDR3: CASSHPGRRETQYF. The CDR3 coding sequence is TGTGCCAGCAGCCACCCCGGGAGAAGAGAGACCCAGTACTTC. This rearrangement joins TRBV7-2 to TRBJ2-5; a weak D match, TRBD2 (6 bases). The V and J ends lost 5 bases and 4 bases respectively, with 14 bases between them. The CDR3 sequence is 14 residues long. Germline CDR1 and CDR2: SGHTA and FQGNSA.

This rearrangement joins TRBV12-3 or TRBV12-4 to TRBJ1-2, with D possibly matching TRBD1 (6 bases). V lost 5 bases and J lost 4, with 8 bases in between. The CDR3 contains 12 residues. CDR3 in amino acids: CASSRQAYGYTF. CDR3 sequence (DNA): TGTGCCAGCAGTAGACAGGCCTATGGCTACACCTTC.

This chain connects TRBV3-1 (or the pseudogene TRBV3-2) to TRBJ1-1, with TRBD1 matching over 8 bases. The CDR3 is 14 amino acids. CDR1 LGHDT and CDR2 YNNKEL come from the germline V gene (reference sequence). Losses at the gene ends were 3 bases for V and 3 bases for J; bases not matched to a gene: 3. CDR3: CASSQHRGDTEAFF. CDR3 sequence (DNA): TGTGCCAGCAGCCAGCACAGGGGGGACACTGAAGCTTTCTTT.

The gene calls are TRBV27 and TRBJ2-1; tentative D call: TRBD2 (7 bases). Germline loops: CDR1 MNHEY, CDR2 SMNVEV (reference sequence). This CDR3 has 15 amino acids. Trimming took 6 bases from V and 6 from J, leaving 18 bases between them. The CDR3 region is CASRVDGGLGNEQFF. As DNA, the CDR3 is TGTGCCAGCAGGGTGGACGGGGGGCTAGGCAATGAGCAGTTCTTC.

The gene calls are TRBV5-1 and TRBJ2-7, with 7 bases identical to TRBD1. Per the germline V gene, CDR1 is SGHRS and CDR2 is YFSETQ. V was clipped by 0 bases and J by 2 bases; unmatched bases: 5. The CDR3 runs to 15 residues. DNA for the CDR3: TGCGCCAGCAGCTTGGGACAGGGATTCACCTACGAGCAGTACTTC. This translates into CASSLGQGFTYEQYF.

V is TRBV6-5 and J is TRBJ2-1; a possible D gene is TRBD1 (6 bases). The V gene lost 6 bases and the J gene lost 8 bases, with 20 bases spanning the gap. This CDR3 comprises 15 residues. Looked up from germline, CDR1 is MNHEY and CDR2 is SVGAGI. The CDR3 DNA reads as TGTGCCAGCAGCCTTACACAGGGATTTGGGGATGAGCAGTTCTTC. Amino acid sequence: CASSLTQGFGDEQFF.

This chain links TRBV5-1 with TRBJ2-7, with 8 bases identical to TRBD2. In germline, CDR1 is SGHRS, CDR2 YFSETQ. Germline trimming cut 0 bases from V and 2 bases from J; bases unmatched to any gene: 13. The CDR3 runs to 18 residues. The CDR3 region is CASSLGSQQEREPYEQYF. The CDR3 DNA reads TGCGCCAGCAGCTTGGGATCCCAACAGGAGCGGGAGCCCTACGAGCAGTACTTC.

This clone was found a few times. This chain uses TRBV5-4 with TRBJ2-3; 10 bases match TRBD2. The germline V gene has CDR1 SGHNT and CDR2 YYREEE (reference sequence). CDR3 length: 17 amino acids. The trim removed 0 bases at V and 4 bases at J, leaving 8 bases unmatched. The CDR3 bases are TGTGCCAGCAGCTTGGACGCGAGCGGGAGGGCCGCAGATACGCAGTATTTT. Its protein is CASSLDASGRAADTQYF.